One T cell receptor (beta chain) is described in this entry. Its antigen is still unknown. This sample is drawn from a study of cytomegalovirus exposure and HLA in healthy donors. Study conclusions and caveats: An Asian-associated ancestry cluster reportedly showed fewer N-insertions than the roughly 670-donor mean in a later analysis.

Primers: 60 Vbeta forward and 13 Jbeta reverse. Repertoires were generated with immunoSEQ multiplex PCR, while TCRdb's copy carries only in-frame clones and drops some. The table includes some 270,000 clones, 80% detected once. This CDR3 comprises 14 residues. Losses at the gene ends were 5 bases for V and 8 bases for J; bases not matched to a gene: 7. Germline CDR1 and CDR2: PRHDT and FYEKMQ (reference sequence). This TCR was recovered from a girl aged 2 to 9 in good health and CMV-seronegative. Source material: PBMCs. The chain employs TRBV13 and TRBJ1-4; TRBD1 matches at 8 bases. CDR3 DNA sequence: TGTGCCAGCAGCCTCAGGGGGCGCGAGGAAAAACTGTTTTTT. Amino acid sequence: CASSLRGREEKLFF.